Below, one T cell receptor (beta chain) is given with its context. Its antigen remains unknown. The sample is drawn from a study of CD8 T cells in Susac syndrome. Study results and caveats: Susac CD8+ clonal expansion peaked in TEMRA cells and active patients.

The CD8+ and CD4+ T cells were isolated magnetically using a negative isolation approach, whereas the TEMRA cells were enriched by FACS. With random hexamers, reverse transcription was performed on about 0.45 to 1 ug of RNA. Each CDR3 protein gets one entry after TCRdb re-called the immunoSEQ multiplex PCR reads with MiXCR. The data hold 84,000 or so distinct CDR3 sequences, with 90% to 95% observed a single time. Trimming stripped 1 base from V and 7 bases from J, with 5 bases between. CDR3 length: 12 amino acids. CDR1 and CDR2 from the germline V gene are SGHVS and FQNEAQ. The TCR sequence derives from a human donor with Susac syndrome. The chain carries TRBV7-8 and TRBJ2-1; D ambiguous. Sequences were obtained from CD8+ T cells from PBMCs. CDR3 protein: CASSLGMNEQFF. The DNA for the CDR3 is TGTGCCAGCAGCTTAGGTATGAATGAGCAGTTCTTC.